This T cell receptor (beta chain) emerged from a study of tissue T cells after allogeneic stem cell transplantation. Findings and caveats of the study: Anatomically similar tissues had similar TCR repertoires within each patient. The patient cohort was small and clinically heterogeneous, with limited sampling depth. Alloreactivity or antigen specificity of tissue TCRs was not determined; some clones might be host cells.

This clone turned up a few times. No antigen is known for it. Gene names denote mouse genes. The DNA ends 1 residue before the CDR3 does, and the rest of the CDR3 is filled in from the germline J gene. This CDR3 spans 12 amino acids. Trimming left V 1 base short and J 4 bases short, with 8 bases between. Germline V gene sequence: CDR1 GKSSPN, CDR2 SITVG. Sequencing of TCRbeta CDR3 at survey depth gave sequences and template counts. The data were produced by immunoSEQ multiplex PCR, yet TCRdb's version contains in-frame clones alone and is incomplete. The sample has some 22,000 clones, 60% to 80% seen once.

The specimen sequenced was blood. The V call is TRBV31, the J call TRBJ2-7; D gene ambiguous. The origin of this receptor is a female BALB/c mouse in good health. Strain haplotype (MHC): H2-d. CDR3 amino acids: CAWSHDKYEQYF. The part of the CDR3 DNA that was read is TGTGCCTGGAGTCACGACAAATATGAACAGTAC.